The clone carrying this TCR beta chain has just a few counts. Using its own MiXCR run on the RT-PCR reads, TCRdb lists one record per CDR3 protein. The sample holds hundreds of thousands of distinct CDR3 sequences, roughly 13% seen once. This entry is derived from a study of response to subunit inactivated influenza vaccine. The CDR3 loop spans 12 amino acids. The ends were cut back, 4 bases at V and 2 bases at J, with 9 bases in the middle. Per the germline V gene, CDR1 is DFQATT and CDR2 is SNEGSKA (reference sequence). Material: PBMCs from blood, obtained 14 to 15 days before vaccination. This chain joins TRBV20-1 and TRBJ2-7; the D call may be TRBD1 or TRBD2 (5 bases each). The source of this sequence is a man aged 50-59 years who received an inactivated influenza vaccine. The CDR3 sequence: CSANGGTYEQYF. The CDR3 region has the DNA TGCAGTGCTAATGGGGGAACCTACGAGCAGTACTTC.